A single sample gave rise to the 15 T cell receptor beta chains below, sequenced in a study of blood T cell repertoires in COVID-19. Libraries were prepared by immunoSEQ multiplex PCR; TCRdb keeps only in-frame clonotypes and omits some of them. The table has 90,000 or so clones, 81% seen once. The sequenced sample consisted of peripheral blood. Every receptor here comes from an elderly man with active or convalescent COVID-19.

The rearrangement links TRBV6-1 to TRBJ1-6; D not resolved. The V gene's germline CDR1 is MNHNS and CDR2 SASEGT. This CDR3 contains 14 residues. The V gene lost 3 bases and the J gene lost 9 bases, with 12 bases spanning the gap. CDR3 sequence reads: CASSDRQYASPLHF. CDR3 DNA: TGTGCCAGCAGTGATCGACAATACGCTTCACCCCTCCACTTT.

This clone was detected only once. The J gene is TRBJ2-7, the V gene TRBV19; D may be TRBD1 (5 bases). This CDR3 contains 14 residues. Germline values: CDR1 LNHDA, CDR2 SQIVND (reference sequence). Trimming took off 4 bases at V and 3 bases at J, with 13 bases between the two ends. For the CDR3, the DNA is TGTGCCAGTAGTACTCAGCAGGGCAACTACGAGCAGTACTTC. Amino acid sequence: CASSTQQGNYEQYF.

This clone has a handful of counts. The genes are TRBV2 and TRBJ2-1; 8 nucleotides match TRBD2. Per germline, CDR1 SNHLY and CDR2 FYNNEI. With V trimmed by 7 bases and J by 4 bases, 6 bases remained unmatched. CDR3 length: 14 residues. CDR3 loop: CASIASGGYNEQFF. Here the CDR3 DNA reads TGTGCCAGCATCGCGAGCGGGGGTTACAATGAGCAGTTCTTC.

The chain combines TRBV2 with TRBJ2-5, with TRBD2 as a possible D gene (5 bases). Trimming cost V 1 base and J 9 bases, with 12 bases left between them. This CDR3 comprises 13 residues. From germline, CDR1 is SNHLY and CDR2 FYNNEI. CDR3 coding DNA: TGTGCCAGCAGTGAAGGGACTGGAAGGGCCCAGTACTTC. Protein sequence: CASSEGTGRAQYF.

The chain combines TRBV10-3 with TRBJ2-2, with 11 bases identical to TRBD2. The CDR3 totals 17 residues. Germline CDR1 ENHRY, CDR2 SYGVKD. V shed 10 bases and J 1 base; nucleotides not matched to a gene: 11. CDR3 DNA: TGTGCCACCGGAGGGCTAACTAGCGGGGGGAACACCGGGGAGCTGTTTTTT. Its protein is CATGGLTSGGNTGELFF.

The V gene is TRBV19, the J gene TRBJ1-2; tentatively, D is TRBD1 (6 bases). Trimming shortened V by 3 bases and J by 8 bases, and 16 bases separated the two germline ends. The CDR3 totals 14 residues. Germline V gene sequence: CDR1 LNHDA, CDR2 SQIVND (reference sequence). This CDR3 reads CASSMSWGPRGYTF. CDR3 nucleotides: TGTGCCAGTAGTATGTCGTGGGGGCCGAGAGGCTACACCTTC.

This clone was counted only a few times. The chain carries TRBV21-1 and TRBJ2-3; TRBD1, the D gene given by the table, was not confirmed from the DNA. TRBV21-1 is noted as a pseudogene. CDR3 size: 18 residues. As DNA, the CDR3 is TGTGCCAGCAGCAAGGGCAGACCTACAGGGACGAGCACAGATACGCAGTATTTT. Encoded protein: CASSKGRPTGTSTDTQYF.

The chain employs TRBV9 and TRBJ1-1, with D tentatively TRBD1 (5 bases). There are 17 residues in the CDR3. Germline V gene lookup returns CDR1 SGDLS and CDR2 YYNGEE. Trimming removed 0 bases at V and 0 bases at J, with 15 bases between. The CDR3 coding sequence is TGTGCCAGCAGCGTAGAGGCAGGGCGCCCCTTGAACACTGAAGCTTTCTTT. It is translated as CASSVEAGRPLNTEAFF.

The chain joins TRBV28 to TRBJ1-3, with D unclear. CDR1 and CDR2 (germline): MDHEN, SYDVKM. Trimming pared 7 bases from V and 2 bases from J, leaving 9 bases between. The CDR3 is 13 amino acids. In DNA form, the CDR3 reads TGTGCCAGCAAACGGGGTGCTGGAAACACCATATATTTT. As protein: CASKRGAGNTIYF. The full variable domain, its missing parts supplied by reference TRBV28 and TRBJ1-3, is DVKVTQSSRYLVKRTGEKVFLECVQDMDHENMFWYRQDPGLGLRLIYFSYDVKMKEKGDIPEGYSVSREKKERFSLILESASTNQTSMYLCASKRGAGNTIYFGEGSWLTVV.

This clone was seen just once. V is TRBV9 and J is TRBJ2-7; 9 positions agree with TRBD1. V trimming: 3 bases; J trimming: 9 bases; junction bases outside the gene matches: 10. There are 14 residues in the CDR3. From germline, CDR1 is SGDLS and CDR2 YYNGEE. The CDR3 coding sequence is TGTGCCAGCAGCGCTACCGGGACAGGGATGGGGCAGTACTTC. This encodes CASSATGTGMGQYF. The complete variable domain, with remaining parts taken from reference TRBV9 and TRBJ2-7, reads DSGVTQTPKHLITATGQRVTLRCSPRSGDLSVYWYQQSLDQGLQFLIQYYNGEERAKGNILERFSAQQFPDLHSELNLSSLELGDSALYFCASSATGTGMGQYFGPGTRLTVT.

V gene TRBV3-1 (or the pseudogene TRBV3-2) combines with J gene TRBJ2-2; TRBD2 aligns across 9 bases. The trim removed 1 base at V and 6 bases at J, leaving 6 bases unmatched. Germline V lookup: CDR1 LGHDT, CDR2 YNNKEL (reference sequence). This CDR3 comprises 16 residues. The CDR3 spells CASSQGGLAGSGELFF. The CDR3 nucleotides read TGTGCCAGCAGCCAAGGTGGTCTAGCGGGGTCCGGGGAGCTGTTTTTT.

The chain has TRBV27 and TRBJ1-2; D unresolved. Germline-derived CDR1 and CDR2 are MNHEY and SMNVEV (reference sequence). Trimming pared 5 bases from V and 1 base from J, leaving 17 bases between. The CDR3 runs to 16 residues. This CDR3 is CASSPGVGGLNYGYTF. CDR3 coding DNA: TGTGCCAGCAGTCCCGGGGTGGGAGGCCTTAACTATGGCTACACCTTC.

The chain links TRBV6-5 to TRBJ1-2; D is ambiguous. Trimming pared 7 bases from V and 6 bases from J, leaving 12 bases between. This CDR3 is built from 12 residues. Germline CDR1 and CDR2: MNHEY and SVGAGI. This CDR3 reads CASTLAEDGYTF. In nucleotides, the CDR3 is TGTGCCAGCACCCTGGCGGAGGATGGCTACACCTTC.

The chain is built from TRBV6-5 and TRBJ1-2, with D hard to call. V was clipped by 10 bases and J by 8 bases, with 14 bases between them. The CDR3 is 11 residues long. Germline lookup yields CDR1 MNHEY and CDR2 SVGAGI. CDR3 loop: CATAAAWGYTF. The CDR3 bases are TGTGCCACCGCGGCAGCTTGGGGCTACACCTTC.

The CDR3 spells CAWSASGGGSPLHF. In DNA, the CDR3 is TGTGCCTGGAGTGCTTCAGGGGGCGGTTCACCCCTCCACTTT. The gene calls are TRBV30 and TRBJ1-6, with TRBD1 matching 8 bases. Germline V gene lookup returns CDR1 GTSNPN and CDR2 SVGIG (reference sequence). J lost 9 bases, V lost 1 base, and 5 bases had no gene match. This CDR3 is 14 amino acids long.